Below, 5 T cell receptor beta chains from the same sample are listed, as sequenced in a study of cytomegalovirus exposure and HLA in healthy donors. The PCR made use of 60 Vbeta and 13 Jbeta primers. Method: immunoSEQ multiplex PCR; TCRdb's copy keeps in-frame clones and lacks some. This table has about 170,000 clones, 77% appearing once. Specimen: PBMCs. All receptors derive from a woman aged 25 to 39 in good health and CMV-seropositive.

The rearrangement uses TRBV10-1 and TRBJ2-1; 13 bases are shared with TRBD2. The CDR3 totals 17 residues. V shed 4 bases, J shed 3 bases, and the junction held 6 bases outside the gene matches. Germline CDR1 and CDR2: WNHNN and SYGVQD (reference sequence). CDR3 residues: CASSALAGGTNYNEQFF. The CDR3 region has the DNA TGCGCCAGCAGTGCACTAGCGGGAGGGACGAACTACAATGAGCAGTTCTTC.

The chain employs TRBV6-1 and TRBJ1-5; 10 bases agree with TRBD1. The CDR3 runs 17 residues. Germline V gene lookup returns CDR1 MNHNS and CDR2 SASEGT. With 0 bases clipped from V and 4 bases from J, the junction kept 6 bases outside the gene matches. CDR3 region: CASSEAMGTGDNQPQHF. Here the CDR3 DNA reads TGTGCCAGCAGTGAAGCGATGGGGACAGGGGATAATCAGCCCCAGCATTTT.

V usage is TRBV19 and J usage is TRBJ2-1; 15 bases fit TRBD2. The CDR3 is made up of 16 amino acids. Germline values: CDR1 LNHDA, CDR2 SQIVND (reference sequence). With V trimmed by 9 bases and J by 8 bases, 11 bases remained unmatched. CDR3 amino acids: CASLRTSGRAPHEQFF. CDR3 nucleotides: TGTGCCAGCCTAAGGACTAGCGGGAGGGCCCCCCATGAGCAGTTCTTC.

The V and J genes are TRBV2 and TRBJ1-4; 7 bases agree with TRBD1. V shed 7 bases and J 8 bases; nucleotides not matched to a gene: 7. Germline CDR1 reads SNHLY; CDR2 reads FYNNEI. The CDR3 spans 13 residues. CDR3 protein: CASIDRDIEKLFF. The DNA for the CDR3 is TGTGCCAGCATAGACAGGGACATAGAAAAACTGTTTTTT.

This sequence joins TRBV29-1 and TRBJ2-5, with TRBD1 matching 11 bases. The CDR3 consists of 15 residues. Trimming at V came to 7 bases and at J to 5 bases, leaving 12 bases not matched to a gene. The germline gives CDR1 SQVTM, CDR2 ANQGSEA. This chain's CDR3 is CSAERVGQGEETQYF. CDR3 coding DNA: TGCAGCGCAGAGAGGGTGGGACAGGGGGAGGAGACCCAGTACTTC.